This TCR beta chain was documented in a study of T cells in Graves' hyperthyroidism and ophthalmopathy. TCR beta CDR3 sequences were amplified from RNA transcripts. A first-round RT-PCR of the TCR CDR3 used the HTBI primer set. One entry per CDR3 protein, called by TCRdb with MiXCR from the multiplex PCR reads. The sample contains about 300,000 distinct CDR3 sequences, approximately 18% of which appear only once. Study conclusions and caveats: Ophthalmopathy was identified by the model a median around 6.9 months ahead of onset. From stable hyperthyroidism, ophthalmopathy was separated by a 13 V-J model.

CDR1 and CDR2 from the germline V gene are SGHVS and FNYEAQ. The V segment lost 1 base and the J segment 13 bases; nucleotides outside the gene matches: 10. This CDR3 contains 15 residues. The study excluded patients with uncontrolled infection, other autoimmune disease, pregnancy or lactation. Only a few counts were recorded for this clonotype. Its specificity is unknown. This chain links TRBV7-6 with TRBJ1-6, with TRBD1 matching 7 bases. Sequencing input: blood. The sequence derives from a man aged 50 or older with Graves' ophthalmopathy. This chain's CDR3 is CASSLVSGGIAPLHF. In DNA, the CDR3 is TGTGCCAGCAGCTTAGTTTCAGGGGGGATCGCTCCCCTCCACTTT.